This TCR beta chain was recovered during a study of CD8+CD57+ T cells in acquired aplastic anemia. Whole-study context: The mean DNA yield obtained from sorted CD4+ and CD8+ cells came to 3 to 3.5 ug. CD4+ cell libraries from healthy donors averaged about 10.8 million reads. Points from the study as a whole: Levels of CD8+ Simpson's diversity were not significantly distinct in patients versus controls. The same twenty-nine CD8+ CDR3 sequences occurred in patients and in controls.

The CDR3 runs 14 residues. Losses at the gene ends were 2 bases for V and 10 bases for J; bases not matched to a gene: 4. Investigators profiled TCR beta VDJ and CDR3 from genomic DNA template. TCRdb passed the reads through MiXCR, listing each CDR3 protein once. The sample shows some 82,000 distinct CDR3 sequences, under 50% of them seen only once. About this clonotype: Its antigen is undetermined.

Sequenced sample: sorted CD4+, CD8+, or CD8+CD57+ T cells (not recorded which) from PBMCs. This chain joins TRBV12-3 or TRBV12-4 and TRBJ1-6, with 8 bases lining up with TRBD1. The sequence was collected from a human donor in good health, serving as a control. Written as DNA, the CDR3 is TGTGCCAGCAGTTTACAGGGGGCCCGATCACCCCTCCACTTT. This gives the protein CASSLQGARSPLHF.